The 22 T cell receptor beta chains below were found in one sample sequenced in a study of blood T cell repertoires in COVID-19. TCRdb keeps only in-frame clones here, not all; method: immunoSEQ multiplex PCR. This sample has 150,000 or so clones, with 70% to 90% found just once. Sequenced: peripheral blood. Receptors originate from a man in his 60s with COVID-19, enrolled during active disease.

The chain combines TRBV19 with TRBJ2-7; 8 bases agree with TRBD2. There are 15 residues in the CDR3. Germline-derived CDR1 and CDR2 are LNHDA and SQIVND (reference sequence). V was pared by 2 bases and J by 3 bases, with 6 bases of the junction left unmatched. Here the CDR3 reads CASSIKPGGFYEQYF. DNA of the CDR3: TGTGCCAGTAGTATAAAACCGGGGGGGTTCTACGAGCAGTACTTC.

V is TRBV19 and J is TRBJ1-2; TRBD1 matches at 11 bases. V lost 5 bases to trimming and J lost 2 bases; unmatched junction nucleotides: 10. CDR1 and CDR2 from the germline V gene are LNHDA and SQIVND (reference sequence). The CDR3 contains 17 residues. CDR3 sequence reads: CASSPKDRGPTNYGYTF. The CDR3 coding sequence is TGTGCCAGTAGTCCAAAGGACAGGGGGCCTACCAACTATGGCTACACCTTC. The whole variable domain, remainder taken from reference TRBV19 and TRBJ1-2, is DGGITQSPKYLFRKEGQNVTLSCEQNLNHDAMYWYRQDPGQGLRLIYYSQIVNDFQKGDIAEGYSVSREKKESFPLTVTSAQKNPTAFYLCASSPKDRGPTNYGYTFGSGTRLTVV.

Only a few counts were recorded for this clone. The J gene is TRBJ2-7, the V gene TRBV9; 13 positions agree with TRBD2. V was clipped by 3 bases and J by 7 bases; unmatched bases: 7. The CDR3 totals 15 residues. Germline assignment: CDR1 SGDLS and CDR2 YYNGEE. DNA for the CDR3: TGTGCCAGCAGCGCAGGGACTAGCGGGACGCGGGAGCAGTACTTC. Translating gives CASSAGTSGTREQYF.

On this clone: The junction departs from the called germline gene at one end, perhaps through a read error. The chain couples TRBV7-7 to TRBJ2-5; 8 bases align to TRBD1. CDR1 SSHAT and CDR2 FNYEAQ come from the germline V gene (reference sequence). The CDR3 covers 15 residues. The CDR3 DNA reads TGTGCTAGCAGCTCAATCCCAGGGGGCAGGGAGACCCAGTACTTC. Amino acids: CASSSIPGGRETQYF. The complete variable domain, with remaining parts taken from reference TRBV7-7 and TRBJ2-5, reads GAGVSQSPRYKVTKRGQDVTLRCDPISSHATLYWYQQALGQGPEFLTYFNYEAQPDKSGLPSDRFSAERPEGSISTLTIQRTEQRDSAMYRCASSSIPGGRETQYFGPGTRLLVL.

The chain combines TRBV5-1 with TRBJ2-7, with 15 bases that match TRBD2. V was clipped by 4 bases and J by 1 base; unmatched bases: 3. Looked up from germline, CDR1 is SGHRS and CDR2 is YFSETQ. This CDR3 contains 16 residues. The CDR3: CASSPGLAGGSYEQYF. The CDR3 nucleotides read TGCGCCAGCAGCCCGGGACTAGCGGGGGGATCCTACGAGCAGTACTTC.

The V and J genes are TRBV29-1 and TRBJ1-2, with TRBD1 as a possible D gene (6 bases). CDR3 length equals 12 residues. Germline CDR1 reads SQVTM; CDR2 reads ANQGSEA. The ends were cut back, 6 bases at V and 8 bases at J, with 16 bases in the middle. In nucleotides, the CDR3 is TGCAGCGTGTCGAATAACAGGGTCGGCTACACCTTC. Amino acids: CSVSNNRVGYTF.

This chain uses TRBV27 with TRBJ2-4, with 7 positions matching TRBD2. V shed 7 bases and J 0 bases; nucleotides not matched to a gene: 9. Germline-derived CDR1 and CDR2 are MNHEY and SMNVEV (reference sequence). The CDR3 is 16 residues long. This chain's CDR3 is CASKPAGQLAKNIQYF. The CDR3, as DNA: TGTGCCAGCAAACCAGCGGGGCAGCTAGCCAAAAACATTCAGTACTTC.

The CDR3 spells CASGPLAGSNQPQHF. The CDR3 DNA reads as TGTGCCAGCGGCCCCTTGGCGGGGAGCAATCAGCCCCAGCATTTT. The gene calls are TRBV2 and TRBJ1-5; unclear D gene. V was shortened by 8 bases and J by 1 base, with 15 bases between the two germline ends. The CDR3 runs to 15 residues. Per germline, CDR1 SNHLY and CDR2 FYNNEI.

This chain connects TRBV28 to TRBJ1-2; weak D call: TRBD1 (6 bases). This CDR3 contains 12 residues. V was clipped by 6 bases and J by 3 bases, with 8 bases between them. Germline lookup yields CDR1 MDHEN and CDR2 SYDVKM. This chain's CDR3 is CASSRGDYGYTF. The CDR3 coding sequence is TGTGCCAGCAGCAGGGGAGACTATGGCTACACCTTC.

V and J are TRBV29-1 and TRBJ1-2; the D gene is possibly TRBD1 (6 bases). Between the trimmed V and J ends, which lost 4 bases and 0 bases, there was a span of 15 bases. CDR3 length: 15 amino acids. Germline CDR1 reads SQVTM; CDR2 reads ANQGSEA. The CDR3 sequence is CSVVGQGRSNYGYTF. CDR3 DNA: TGCAGCGTTGTGGGGCAGGGGCGATCTAACTATGGCTACACCTTC.

This chain joins TRBV4-3 and TRBJ2-7; possible D gene TRBD2, 6 bases. The CDR3 covers 16 residues. Per the germline V gene, CDR1 is LGHNA and CDR2 is YSLEER. With 4 bases removed from V and 0 bases from J, the gap between germline ends came to 16 bases. CDR3 protein: CASSRLLAESSYEQYF. The CDR3 bases are TGCGCCAGCAGCCGTCTACTAGCCGAGAGCTCCTACGAGCAGTACTTC.

The chain has TRBV30 and TRBJ1-1; D unclear. Germline CDR1 reads GTSNPN; CDR2 reads SVGIG (reference sequence). V dropped 8 bases and J dropped 1 base, with 14 bases sitting between them. This CDR3 spans 13 amino acids. As DNA, the CDR3 is TGTGCCACTAAAATATTTCAGAACACTGAAGCTTTCTTT. Translated, it gives CATKIFQNTEAFF.

This chain links TRBV5-5 with TRBJ1-1, with D unclear. The germline gives CDR1 SGHKS, CDR2 YYEKEE (reference sequence). The CDR3 consists of 16 residues. V dropped 4 bases and J dropped 5 bases, with 21 bases sitting between them. CDR3 nucleotide sequence: TGTGCCAGCAGCCAAACCCGAGACACGCCGGGGACTGAAGCTTTCTTT. It specifies CASSQTRDTPGTEAFF.

The genes are TRBV5-1 and TRBJ2-3, with D maybe TRBD2 (6 bases). The CDR3 contains 16 residues. V shed 4 bases and J shed 1 base, with 16 bases lying between them. Germline CDR1 and CDR2: SGHRS and YFSETQ. As DNA, the CDR3 is TGCGCCAGCAGCCGCCGCGGGACGCTCGGCACAGATACGCAGTATTTT. Translation: CASSRRGTLGTDTQYF.

The rearrangement links TRBV19 to TRBJ2-7; D is perhaps TRBD1 (6 bases). Trimming took off 6 bases at V and 0 bases at J, with 15 bases between the two ends. The CDR3 length is 15 residues. CDR1 is LNHDA, CDR2 SQIVND, per germline (reference sequence). In DNA form, the CDR3 reads TGTGCCAGTAGGTCCCGGCAGGGGCCCTCCTACGAGCAGTACTTC. Its protein is CASRSRQGPSYEQYF.

This chain connects TRBV9 to TRBJ2-1; a possible D gene is TRBD2 (5 bases). Germline V CDR1 and CDR2: SGDLS, YYNGEE. The CDR3 runs to 14 residues. Deletions cut 3 bases from V and 10 bases from J, with 17 bases between. The CDR3 DNA sequence: TGTGCCAGCAGCGCCTCCCTATCGGGCGGGGAGCAGTTCTTC. Translated: CASSASLSGGEQFF.

CDR3 sequence reads: CASSLYSGGANTQYF. The CDR3 coding sequence is TGTGCCAGCAGCTTATATAGCGGGGGGGCAAATACGCAGTATTTT. The V gene is TRBV7-9, the J gene TRBJ2-3, with 11 nucleotides matching TRBD2. Germline lookup yields CDR1 SEHNR and CDR2 FQNEAQ (reference sequence). With 2 bases clipped from V and 7 bases from J, the junction kept 5 bases outside the gene matches. This CDR3 spans 15 amino acids.

The V call is TRBV5-1, the J call TRBJ2-7; D perhaps matches TRBD1 (6 bases). The germline V gene has CDR1 SGHRS and CDR2 YFSETQ. Trimming took 2 bases from V and 6 from J, leaving 15 bases between them. This CDR3 contains 14 residues. CDR3 sequence (DNA): TGCGCCAGCAGCTTAAACAGGGCCTTTTTCGAGCAGTACTTC. As protein: CASSLNRAFFEQYF.

The V call is TRBV12-5, the J call TRBJ1-5, with 8 bases fitting TRBD1. Germline V gene data show CDR1 as LGHNT and CDR2 as FRNRAP. With 1 base clipped from V and 4 bases from J, the junction kept 3 bases outside the gene matches. The CDR3 sequence is 15 residues long. CDR3 sequence: CASGLGTGPNQPQHF. CDR3 DNA: TGTGCTAGTGGTTTGGGGACAGGGCCGAATCAGCCCCAGCATTTT.

The gene calls are TRBV29-1 and TRBJ2-2; D may be TRBD1 (5 bases). The CDR3 totals 13 residues. Germline assignment: CDR1 SQVTM and CDR2 ANQGSEA. Trimming left V 3 bases short and J 3 bases short, with 8 bases between. The CDR3 DNA sequence: TGCAGCGTTGAGGTCAGGGACACCGGGGAGCTGTTTTTT. It is translated as CSVEVRDTGELFF.

This chain uses TRBV18 with TRBJ1-2; possible D gene TRBD1, 5 bases. Trimming shortened V by 2 bases and J by 4 bases, and 17 bases separated the two germline ends. The CDR3 sequence is 16 residues long. Germline V gene data show CDR1 as KGHSH and CDR2 as LQKENI. As DNA, the CDR3 is TGTGCCAGCTCACCAAGCGAGTCAGGGTTTGGCTATGGCTACACCTTC. It specifies CASSPSESGFGYGYTF. Full variable domain (rest looked up from reference TRBV18 and TRBJ1-2): NAGVMQNPRHLVRRRGQEARLRCSPMKGHSHVYWYRQLPEEGLKFMVYLQKENIIDESGMPKERFSAEFPKEGPSILRIQQVVRGDSAAYFCASSPSESGFGYGYTFGSGTRLTVV.

V and J are TRBV9 and TRBJ1-2; maybe TRBD1 (6 bases). Trimming took 0 bases from V and 0 from J, leaving 9 bases between them. Germline CDR1 is SGDLS and CDR2 is YYNGEE. The CDR3 spans 15 residues. The CDR3 protein is CASSVGTEANYGYTF. CDR3 in DNA: TGTGCCAGCAGCGTAGGGACAGAAGCTAACTATGGCTACACCTTC.